This TCR beta chain was sequenced for a study of OX40 agonist ivuxolimab in advanced cancers. Study-wide context: The costimulatory receptor OX40 (CD134) was targeted by ivuxolimab, a fully human IgG2 agonistic monoclonal antibody. Intravenous ivuxolimab was administered to patients every 2 weeks at six dose levels: 0.01, 0.1, 0.3, 1.5, 3 and 10 mg/kg. Of the approximately 50 dose-escalation patients, hepatocellular carcinoma was present in approximately 20, melanoma in roughly 15, renal cell carcinoma in 9 and head and neck cancer in 9. In the dose-escalation cohort, 75% to 85% of patients were male, and the mean age was roughly 56 years with a range of roughly 23 to 79. Patients were allowed to have had prior anti-PD-1, anti-PD-L1 or anti-CTLA-4 therapy, and roughly 40% of the dose-escalation patients had previously received checkpoint inhibitors. Three dose-escalation patients achieved partial responses, one with hepatocellular carcinoma and two with cutaneous melanoma. Peripheral TCRbeta sequencing aimed to test whether ivuxolimab altered TCR sequence diversity and caused clonal T-cell expansion. The paper reports the monotherapy dose-escalation portion (N = 52 patients) of the phase I ivuxolimab trial.

The trial excluded patients who had a history of autoimmune disease or were on systemic immunosuppression. Peripheral blood for TCR sequencing was collected from all dose cohorts at baseline, on cycle 4 day 1, and on cycle 7 day 1. The samples were taken from a phase I, first-in-human, multicenter, open-label dose-escalation trial of ivuxolimab. Adults with locally advanced or metastatic melanoma, renal cell carcinoma, hepatocellular carcinoma or head and neck squamous cell carcinoma were enrolled in the trial. Before TCR sequencing, CD4+ T cells and CD8+ T cells were sorted from peripheral blood as separate populations. Genomic DNA was extracted from sorted cells for sequencing of the TCRbeta CDR3 region. TCRbeta CDR3 regions were sequenced using the immunoSEQ Assay. TCRdb provides this immuneACCESS table in a form limited to in-frame rearrangements. Some clones are lacking; in checked studies, under half of them reflect an unresolved V gene, and why the rest are absent is not known. The sample profile shows more than 25,000 clones; about 88% of them were found once. The top ten hold less than 30% of the sample.

The CDR3 sequence holds 14 residues, the cysteine and phenylalanine included. Kept here is only the CDR3 DNA, which spans 42 bases and is read in frame from base 1. Looking up the germline V gene yields CDR1 LGHNT and CDR2 FRNRAP. The germline ends are 3 bases apart after V is trimmed by 0 bases and J by 0 bases. The research as a whole found: Partial responders in the 0.1-3.0 mg/kg groups had among the lowest normalized peripheral clonal expansion, especially among CD8+ T cells. At doses of 0.1 to 3.0 mg/kg, clonal expansion of both CD4+ and CD8+ T cells in blood was seen between baseline and week 6. Low levels of normalized T-cell clonal expansion were also seen in some patients who did not respond. On average, CD8+ T cells showed more expanded clones than CD4+ T cells after ivuxolimab. The antigen specificity of the peripheral T cells that underwent clonal expansion was not determined.

Remarks on this clone: Its antigen is currently not known. One base away there is no much larger clone; base qualities are not given.

The sample here was CD4+ or CD8+ T cells sorted from blood, taken in a trial of the OX40 agonist ivuxolimab. The TCR sequence derives from an adult with an advanced solid tumor such as melanoma, head and neck, liver or kidney cancer. The chain is encoded by TRBV12-5 joined to TRBJ1-5; no confident D gene assignment can be made. The nucleotide sequence reads TGTGCTAGTGGTTTGGTAGGTAGCAATCAGCCCCAGCATTTT. This sequence encodes CASGLVGSNQPQHF.